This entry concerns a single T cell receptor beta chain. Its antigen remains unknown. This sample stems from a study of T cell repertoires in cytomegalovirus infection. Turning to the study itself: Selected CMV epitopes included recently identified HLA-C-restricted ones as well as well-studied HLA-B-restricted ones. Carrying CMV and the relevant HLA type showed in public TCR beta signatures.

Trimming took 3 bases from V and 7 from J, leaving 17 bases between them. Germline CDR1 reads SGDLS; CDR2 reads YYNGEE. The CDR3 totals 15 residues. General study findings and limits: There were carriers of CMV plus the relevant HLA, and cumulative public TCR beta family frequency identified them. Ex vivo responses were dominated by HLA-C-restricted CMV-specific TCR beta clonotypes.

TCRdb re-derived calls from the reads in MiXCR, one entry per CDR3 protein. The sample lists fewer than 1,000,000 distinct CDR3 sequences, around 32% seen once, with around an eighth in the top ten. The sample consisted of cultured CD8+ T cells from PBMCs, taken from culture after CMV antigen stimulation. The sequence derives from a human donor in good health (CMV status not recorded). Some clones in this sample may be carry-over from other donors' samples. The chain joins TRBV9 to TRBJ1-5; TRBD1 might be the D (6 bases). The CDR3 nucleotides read TGTGCCAGCAGCGAGGGCGGGGGGGCAGGACAGCCCCAGCATTTT. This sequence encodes CASSEGGGAGQPQHF.